This T cell receptor (beta chain) came from a study of T cell repertoires in cytomegalovirus infection. TCRdb processed the reads anew with MiXCR; each CDR3 protein has one entry. There are fewer than 1,000,000 distinct CDR3 sequences in the sample; around 32% occur only once, and more than 13% lies in the top ten. Concerning this clonotype itself: What it binds is unknown.

The trim removed 4 bases at V and 4 bases at J, leaving 9 bases unmatched. Germline V gene lookup returns CDR1 LNHDA and CDR2 SQIVND (reference sequence). The CDR3 contains 15 residues. The specimen was cultured CD8+ T cells from PBMCs, collected from culture after CMV antigen stimulation. The rearrangement links TRBV19 to TRBJ1-1; 7 bases map to TRBD1. This receptor was obtained from a human donor in good health (CMV status not recorded). Some clones in this sample may be carry-over from other donors' samples. Here the CDR3 reads CASSKPTGLVTEAFF. The CDR3 DNA follows: TGTGCCAGTAGTAAACCGACAGGGCTTGTCACTGAAGCTTTCTTT.